A selection of T cell receptor beta chains follows, all from one sample in a study of blood T cell repertoires in COVID-19. This table comes from immunoSEQ multiplex PCR, and its TCRdb copy is limited to in-frame clones, with some not included. The table records about 220,000 clones, 80% of them present only once. Sequenced input: peripheral blood. The receptor source for this set is a woman aged 70 to 79 with acute or convalescent COVID-19. The CDR3 runs from the conserved cysteine through the conserved F or W. The order of the fields is J gene, clone size, V gene, CDR3 protein. Expanded clones get a size class; other rows say once, few or many, or leave the size out.

j_call: TRBJ2-1; clone_size: NA; v_call: TRBV5-1; cdr3_aa: CASSFGTDSYNEQFF
j_call: TRBJ2-2; clone_size: many; v_call: TRBV5-1; cdr3_aa: CASSLEASGGAGTGELFF
j_call: TRBJ1-6; clone_size: few; v_call: TRBV11-2; cdr3_aa: CASSQGQGNSPLHF
j_call: TRBJ2-1; clone_size: once; v_call: TRBV18; cdr3_aa: CASSPPGQGAYEQFF
j_call: TRBJ2-5; clone_size: NA; v_call: TRBV7-9; cdr3_aa: CASSEGAQSAETQYF
j_call: TRBJ2-5; clone_size: NA; v_call: TRBV24-1; cdr3_aa: CATSHPIYDRTQETQYF
j_call: TRBJ2-4; clone_size: NA; v_call: TRBV27; cdr3_aa: CASSSPRTGTIQYF
j_call: TRBJ2-7; clone_size: NA; v_call: TRBV2; cdr3_aa: CASSDLGAGEQYF
j_call: TRBJ2-2; clone_size: NA; v_call: TRBV11-3; cdr3_aa: CASSSRTGGSPGELFF
j_call: TRBJ2-1; clone_size: NA; v_call: TRBV19; cdr3_aa: CASSTGPYSSYNEQFF
j_call: TRBJ2-7; clone_size: NA; v_call: TRBV20-1; cdr3_aa: CSASKGLDFFYEQYF
j_call: TRBJ1-2; clone_size: NA; v_call: TRBV2; cdr3_aa: CASTLGEGYGYTF
j_call: TRBJ1-4; clone_size: few; v_call: TRBV4-3; cdr3_aa: CASSQDLTGEGEKLFF
j_call: TRBJ2-2; clone_size: NA; v_call: TRBV11-1; cdr3_aa: CASNPGTGATGELFF
j_call: TRBJ2-2; clone_size: once; v_call: TRBV24-1; cdr3_aa: CATTQNSGQGAGELFF
j_call: TRBJ2-3; clone_size: NA; v_call: TRBV3-1/TRBV3-2; cdr3_aa: CASTSGTSGGAPDTQYF
j_call: TRBJ1-2; clone_size: NA; v_call: TRBV5-4; cdr3_aa: CAGSLDSTYGYTF
j_call: TRBJ2-7; clone_size: NA; v_call: TRBV10-1; cdr3_aa: CASSNTGVNEQYF
j_call: TRBJ2-3; clone_size: NA; v_call: TRBV30; cdr3_aa: CAWDRHLRLAGVADTQYF
j_call: TRBJ2-1; clone_size: NA; v_call: TRBV4-1; cdr3_aa: CASSHVTQGDVYNEQFF
j_call: TRBJ2-5; clone_size: NA; v_call: TRBV27; cdr3_aa: CASSRQYIETQYF
j_call: TRBJ2-5; clone_size: NA; v_call: TRBV9; cdr3_aa: CASNTGDGGYGETQYF
j_call: TRBJ2-1; clone_size: few; v_call: TRBV6-2/TRBV6-3; cdr3_aa: CASSKEIRSGGALEQFF
j_call: TRBJ1-2; clone_size: NA; v_call: TRBV24-1; cdr3_aa: CATSDAGTGYRYGYTF
j_call: TRBJ2-5; clone_size: NA; v_call: TRBV6-5; cdr3_aa: CASSRSRDFLETQYF
j_call: TRBJ2-1; clone_size: NA; v_call: TRBV4-2; cdr3_aa: CASSQGDRGFNEQFF
j_call: TRBJ1-2; clone_size: few; v_call: TRBV2; cdr3_aa: CASSENRQGNYGYTF
j_call: TRBJ2-5; clone_size: few; v_call: TRBV4-1; cdr3_aa: CASSQRRASGGAGEETQYF
j_call: TRBJ2-1; clone_size: NA; v_call: TRBV18; cdr3_aa: CASSPENRGDLEQFF
j_call: TRBJ1-3; clone_size: once; v_call: TRBV24-1; cdr3_aa: CATITDPDRGINTIYF
j_call: TRBJ2-3; clone_size: NA; v_call: TRBV10-3; cdr3_aa: CAIRQGSTDTQYF
j_call: TRBJ2-1; clone_size: NA; v_call: TRBV19; cdr3_aa: CASREQGASYNEQFF
j_call: TRBJ2-2; clone_size: NA; v_call: TRBV18; cdr3_aa: CASSPGAATGELFF
j_call: TRBJ2-2; clone_size: NA; v_call: TRBV19; cdr3_aa: CASSIDGGLSTGELFF
j_call: TRBJ2-1; clone_size: NA; v_call: TRBV18; cdr3_aa: CASSPPSLTLYNEQFF
j_call: TRBJ1-2; clone_size: few; v_call: TRBV7-2; cdr3_aa: CASSLGPRDTRGYTF
j_call: TRBJ2-5; clone_size: NA; v_call: TRBV7-2; cdr3_aa: CASRTRAFETQYF
j_call: TRBJ2-1; clone_size: NA; v_call: TRBV10-1; cdr3_aa: CASSESGGKQFF
j_call: TRBJ1-2; clone_size: once; v_call: TRBV18; cdr3_aa: CASSSTVGGKDYGYTF
j_call: TRBJ1-2; clone_size: NA; v_call: TRBV7-2; cdr3_aa: CASSFFLDSPYGYTF
j_call: TRBJ2-6; clone_size: NA; v_call: TRBV2; cdr3_aa: CASSDTGTGSGANVLTF